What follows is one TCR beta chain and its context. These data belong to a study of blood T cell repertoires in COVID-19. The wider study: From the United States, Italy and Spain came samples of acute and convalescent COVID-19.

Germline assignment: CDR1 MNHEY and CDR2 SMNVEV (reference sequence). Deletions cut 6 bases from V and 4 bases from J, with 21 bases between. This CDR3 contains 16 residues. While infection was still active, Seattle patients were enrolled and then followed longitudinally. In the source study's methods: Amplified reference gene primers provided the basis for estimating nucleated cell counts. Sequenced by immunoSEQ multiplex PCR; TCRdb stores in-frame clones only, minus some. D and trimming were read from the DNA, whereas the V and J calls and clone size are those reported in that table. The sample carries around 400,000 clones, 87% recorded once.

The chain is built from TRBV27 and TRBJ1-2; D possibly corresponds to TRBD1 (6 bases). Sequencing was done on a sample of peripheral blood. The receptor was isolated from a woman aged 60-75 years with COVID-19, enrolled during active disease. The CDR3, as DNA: TGTGCCAGCAGCAAAACGAAAAACACAGGGAGCTATGGCTACACCTTC. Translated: CASSKTKNTGSYGYTF.